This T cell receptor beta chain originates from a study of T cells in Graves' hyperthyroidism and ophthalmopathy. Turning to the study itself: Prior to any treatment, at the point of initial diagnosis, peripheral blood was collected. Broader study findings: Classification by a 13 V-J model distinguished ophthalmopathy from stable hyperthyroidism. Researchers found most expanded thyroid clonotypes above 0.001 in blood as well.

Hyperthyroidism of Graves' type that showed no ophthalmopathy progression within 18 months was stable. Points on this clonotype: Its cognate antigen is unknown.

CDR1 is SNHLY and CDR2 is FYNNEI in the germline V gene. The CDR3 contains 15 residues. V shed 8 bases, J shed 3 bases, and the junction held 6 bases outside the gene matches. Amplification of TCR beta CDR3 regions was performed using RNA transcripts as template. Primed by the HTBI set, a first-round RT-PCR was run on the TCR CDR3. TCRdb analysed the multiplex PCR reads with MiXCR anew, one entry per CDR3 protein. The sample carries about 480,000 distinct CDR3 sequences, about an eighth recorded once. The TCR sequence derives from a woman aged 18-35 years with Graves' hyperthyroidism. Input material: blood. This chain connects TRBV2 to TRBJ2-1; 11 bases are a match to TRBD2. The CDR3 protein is CASVNTSGSYNEQFF. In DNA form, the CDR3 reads TGTGCCAGCGTCAATACTAGCGGGAGCTACAATGAGCAGTTCTTC. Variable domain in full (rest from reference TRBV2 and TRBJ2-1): EPEVTQTPSHQVTQMGQEVILRCVPISNHLYFYWYRQILGQKVEFLVSFYNNEISEKSEIFDDQFSVERPDGSNFTLKIRSTKLEDSAMYFCASVNTSGSYNEQFFGPGTRLTVL.